This T cell receptor beta chain was sequenced in a study of memory CD4+ T cells and cytomegalovirus serostatus. The sort gate was single viable CD3+CD4+CD8-CD45RO+ cells for memory CD4+ T cells. CD4+ T cells were isolated by positive magnetic selection. As to this clone: The target antigen is unknown.

Broader study findings: CD4+ memory repertoires contained about two fifths of the roughly 150 reported CMV TCRbeta sequences.

This CDR3 spans 13 amino acids. Germline V gene sequence: CDR1 MDHEN, CDR2 SYDVKM. Between the trimmed V and J ends, which lost 7 bases and 5 bases, there was a span of 12 bases. Profiling relied on immunoSEQ multiplex PCR, and the TCRdb table lists in-frame clones only, not all of them. The sample consists of under 50,000 clones, approximately 81% of them appearing once. This TCR came from an adult in good health and CMV-seropositive. The sample comprised memory CD4+ T cells from blood. The chain employs TRBV28 and TRBJ2-1; TRBD1 might be the D (5 bases). CDR3 amino acids: CASTSGFNNEQFF. The DNA of the CDR3 is TGTGCCAGCACCTCAGGGTTCAACAATGAGCAGTTCTTC.